These 5 T cell receptor beta chains originate from one sample sequenced in a study of T cell changes during pregnancy in multiple sclerosis (dated by TCRdb to between 2018 and 2021). The library was prepared using the immunoSEQ multiplex PCR assay. Here the immuneACCESS table is served through TCRdb, limited to in-frame sequences with V and J called. Missing clones are a known gap in these copies; in checked studies unresolved V genes cover under half, and the rest lacks a known reason. This sample comprises about 93,000 clones, 85% to 95% of them detected only once. The leading ten clones occupy more than 2% of the sample. The sample in question was peripheral blood, obtained after pregnancy. All receptors derive from a female donor with multiple sclerosis, enrolled in a pregnancy study.

Only a few counts were recorded for this clone. The rearrangement joins TRBV27 to TRBJ1-5; TRBD1 matches at 10 bases. The V and J ends lost 3 bases and 4 bases, in that order; junction bases with no gene match: 3. The CDR3 runs to 15 residues. From germline, CDR1 is MNHEY and CDR2 SMNVEV (reference sequence). CDR3 residues: CASSLGQGFNQPQHF. Here the CDR3 DNA reads TGTGCCAGCAGTTTGGGACAGGGGTTTAATCAGCCCCAGCATTTT.

The chain combines TRBV6-5 with TRBJ2-7; D might be TRBD1 (6 bases). The CDR3 runs to 15 residues. Germline assignment: CDR1 MNHEY and CDR2 SVGAGI. The V end lost 2 bases, the J end lost 3 bases, and 14 bases lay between the germline ends. CDR3 sequence (DNA): TGTGCCAGCAGTTACCCAGGGGCCCTAGGCTACGAGCAGTACTTC. It translates to CASSYPGALGYEQYF.

This clone occurred once. The chain combines TRBV6-5 with TRBJ2-6; a possible D gene is TRBD1 (6 bases). Germline CDR1 MNHEY, CDR2 SVGAGI. V lost 6 bases to trimming and J lost 2 bases, with 11 bases between them. CDR3 size: 15 residues. CDR3 amino acids: CASRGEGAGANVLTF. The DNA for the CDR3 is TGTGCCAGCAGAGGAGAGGGGGCTGGGGCCAACGTCCTGACTTTC.

The J gene is TRBJ1-6, the V gene TRBV6-5; 8 bases line up with TRBD1. Germline values: CDR1 MNHEY, CDR2 SVGAGI. CDR3 length equals 14 residues. Trimming cost V 2 bases and J 8 bases; bases outside gene matches: 2. The CDR3 here is CASSYETGDSPLHF. The CDR3 region has the DNA TGTGCCAGCAGTTACGAGACAGGGGATTCACCCCTCCACTTT.

This chain joins TRBV9 and TRBJ2-3; D is undetermined. The CDR3 has 15 residues. The V gene lost 0 bases and the J gene lost 0 bases, with 8 bases spanning the gap. The germline CDR1 and CDR2 sequences are SGDLS and YYNGEE. Written as DNA, the CDR3 is TGTGCCAGCAGCGTAGCAGTTATGAGCACAGATACGCAGTATTTT. Translating it yields CASSVAVMSTDTQYF.